The 9 T cell receptor beta chains given below trace back to one sample, sequenced in a study of blood T cells in healthy people across ages (dated by TCRdb to about 2015). Libraries were prepared through 5' RACE. The sample was run on an Illumina HiSeq 2500. A second PCR of roughly 7 to 12 cycles was run with a J-beta primer mix and a sample-barcoded 5' primer. TCRdb took the public reads, trimmed them with fastp at Q25, ran MiXCR for clone calling and kept in-frame beta chains. All rows with the same CDR3 protein become a single entry with the most common DNA and genes. This sample holds about 1.1 million distinct CDR3 sequences; 35% to 45% were observed only once. Together, the top ten hold 13% of the sample. The sample was blood. These receptors were collected from a man aged 18 to 30 in good health.

Worth noting for this clonotype: The junction and the germline gene differ at one end; a read error may be behind it. J is TRBJ1-5 and V is TRBV6-6; 8 nucleotides line up with TRBD1. The CDR3 consists of 17 residues. Germline loops: CDR1 MNHNY, CDR2 SVGAGI (reference sequence). Written as DNA, the CDR3 is TGTGCCAGCAGTGACTCCACCTTGGGACAGGCTTATCAGCCCCAGCATTTT. Its translation: CASSDSTLGQAYQPQHF.

In its sample, this clonotype was seen a few times. This rearrangement joins TRBV9 to TRBJ1-2; TRBD1 agrees at 7 bases. The CDR3 extends over 14 amino acids. The V and J ends lost 4 bases and 8 bases, in that order; junction bases with no gene match: 11. Germline CDR1 SGDLS, CDR2 YYNGEE. CDR3 amino acids: CASSLAGTETGYTF. The CDR3 coding sequence is TGTGCCAGCAGCTTAGCCGGGACAGAGACCGGCTACACCTTC.

This clonotype was seen ten or more times. The V gene is TRBV10-3, the J gene TRBJ2-6; possibly TRBD1 for D (6 bases). The CDR3 length is 14 residues. Trimming stripped 5 bases from V and 13 bases from J, with 18 bases between. Per germline, CDR1 ENHRY and CDR2 SYGVKD. The CDR3 DNA is TGTGCCATCAGTCCACCGGACAGAGGAGAGGTCCTGACTTTC. Residues: CAISPPDRGEVLTF.

This clonotype was seen only a few times. This sequence joins TRBV27 and TRBJ2-1; 7 nucleotides line up with TRBD2. The CDR3 consists of 15 residues. V lost 4 bases to trimming and J lost 6 bases; unmatched junction nucleotides: 9. CDR1 is MNHEY and CDR2 is SMNVEV in the germline V gene (reference sequence). The CDR3 DNA sequence: TGTGCCAGCAGTTGGGGACTACATATGGCCAATGAGCAGTTCTTC. Translated, it gives CASSWGLHMANEQFF.

V usage is TRBV7-8 and J usage is TRBJ2-1; possibly TRBD2 for D (7 bases). Germline-derived CDR1 and CDR2 are SGHVS and FQNEAQ. CDR3 size: 19 residues. The V gene lost 0 bases and the J gene lost 4 bases, with 22 bases spanning the gap. The CDR3 DNA reads as TGTGCCAGCAGCTTAGCGCGATTTGGGGGGGGCTCAGGATACAATGAGCAGTTCTTC. It translates to CASSLARFGGGSGYNEQFF.

This clonotype was seen a handful of times. This rearrangement joins TRBV20-1 to TRBJ1-6; TRBD1 is a possible D gene (5 bases). Germline V lookup: CDR1 DFQATT, CDR2 SNEGSKA (reference sequence). V lost 5 bases, J lost 4 bases, and 15 bases lay in between. The CDR3 consists of 15 residues. DNA of the CDR3: TGCAGTGCTTTTTCCCAGACAGATTATAATTCACCCCTCCACTTT. Protein product: CSAFSQTDYNSPLHF.

A note on this clonotype: At one end the junction does not follow the germline gene, possibly because of a read error. The genes are TRBV29-1 and TRBJ1-2; TRBD1 matches at 9 bases. Germline V lookup: CDR1 SQVTM, CDR2 ANQGSEA. The CDR3 is made up of 13 amino acids. The DNA of the CDR3 is TGCGGCGTTGGCCTGGACAGGGGCTATGGCTACACCTTC. This encodes CGVGLDRGYGYTF.

The V call is TRBV5-1, the J call TRBJ1-1; D uncertain. Trimming left V 4 bases short and J 0 bases short, with 19 bases between. Per germline, CDR1 SGHRS and CDR2 YFSETQ. This CDR3 contains 17 residues. The CDR3 DNA follows: TGCGCCAGCAGCCAACCCCCCCATCCGGCTATGAACACTGAAGCTTTCTTT. It is translated as CASSQPPHPAMNTEAFF.

This clonotype was counted a few times. The rearrangement joins TRBV9 to TRBJ2-3; 7 bases line up with TRBD2. J was trimmed by 3 bases and V by 0 bases; bases with no gene match: 10. CDR3 size: 17 residues. Looked up from germline, CDR1 is SGDLS and CDR2 is YYNGEE. CDR3 region: CASSVAPSGGVTDTQYF. As DNA, the CDR3 is TGTGCCAGCAGCGTAGCCCCCTCTGGGGGGGTGACAGATACGCAGTATTTT.